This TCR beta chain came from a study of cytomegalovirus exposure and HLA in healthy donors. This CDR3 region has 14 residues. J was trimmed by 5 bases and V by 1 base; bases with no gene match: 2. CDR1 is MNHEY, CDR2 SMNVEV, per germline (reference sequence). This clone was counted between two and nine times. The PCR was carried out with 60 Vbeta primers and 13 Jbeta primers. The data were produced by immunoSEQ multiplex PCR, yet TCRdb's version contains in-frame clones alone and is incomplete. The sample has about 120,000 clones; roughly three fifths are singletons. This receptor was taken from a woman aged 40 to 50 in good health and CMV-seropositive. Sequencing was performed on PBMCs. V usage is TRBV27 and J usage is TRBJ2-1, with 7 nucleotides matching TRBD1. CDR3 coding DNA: TGTGCCAGCAGTTTATGGGGACAGCACAATGAGCAGTTCTTC. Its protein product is CASSLWGQHNEQFF.